Presented here are 24 T cell receptor beta chains from one specimen sequenced in a study of blood T cell repertoires in COVID-19. Sequencing was performed with immunoSEQ multiplex PCR; in TCRdb, only in-frame clones are kept and a portion is missing. The sample contains roughly 250,000 clones, 80% to 90% of which appear only once. Sequenced sample: peripheral blood. Receptors were obtained from a middle-aged man with acute or convalescent COVID-19.

The chain is built from TRBV5-1 and TRBJ1-5; D is unclear. Germline CDR1 is SGHRS and CDR2 is YFSETQ. The V end lost 0 bases, the J end lost 4 bases, and 5 bases lay between the germline ends. This CDR3 has 13 residues. The CDR3 protein is CASSLDQNQPQHF. The CDR3 coding sequence is TGCGCCAGCAGCTTGGACCAGAATCAGCCCCAGCATTTT.

The chain recombines TRBV2 with TRBJ2-5, with D maybe TRBD2 (7 bases). Between the trimmed V and J ends, which lost 4 bases and 0 bases, there was a span of 18 bases. Germline V gene data show CDR1 as SNHLY and CDR2 as FYNNEI. CDR3 length: 17 residues. Here the CDR3 DNA reads TGTGCCAGCAGTGCGGCTTCGGGCGGGGGCCACCAAGAGACCCAGTACTTC. It yields the protein CASSAASGGGHQETQYF. Full variable domain (rest looked up from reference TRBV2 and TRBJ2-5): EPEVTQTPSHQVTQMGQEVILRCVPISNHLYFYWYRQILGQKVEFLVSFYNNEISEKSEIFDDQFSVERPDGSNFTLKIRSTKLEDSAMYFCASSAASGGGHQETQYFGPGTRLLVL.

The chain employs TRBV20-1 and TRBJ2-5; D is ambiguous. Germline CDR1 and CDR2: DFQATT and SNEGSKA (reference sequence). V was trimmed by 6 bases and J by 4 bases, leaving 6 bases between them. The CDR3 loop spans 10 amino acids. The CDR3 sequence: CSALGETQYF. DNA of the CDR3: TGCAGTGCCCTAGGAGAGACCCAGTACTTC.

V usage is TRBV18 and J usage is TRBJ1-3; 7 nucleotides line up with TRBD1. The CDR3 loop spans 14 amino acids. CDR1 KGHSH and CDR2 LQKENI come from the germline V gene. V lost 5 bases, J lost 10 bases, and 11 bases stayed unmatched. The CDR3 is CASSARDSGGTIYF. The DNA of the CDR3 is TGTGCCAGCTCAGCGCGGGACAGCGGAGGAACCATATATTTT. The whole variable domain, filled in from reference TRBV18 and TRBJ1-3, reads NAGVMQNPRHLVRRRGQEARLRCSPMKGHSHVYWYRQLPEEGLKFMVYLQKENIIDESGMPKERFSAEFPKEGPSILRIQQVVRGDSAAYFCASSARDSGGTIYFGEGSWLTVV.

The rearrangement joins TRBV9 to TRBJ2-1; 8 nucleotides match TRBD2. Unmatched junction bases numbered 8, after V lost 3 bases and J lost 6 bases. The CDR3 is 15 amino acids. Per germline, CDR1 SGDLS and CDR2 YYNGEE. Here the CDR3 DNA reads TGTGCCAGCAGCGCGACTAGCGCCTGGGTCAATGAGCAGTTCTTC. Amino acids: CASSATSAWVNEQFF. Together with reference TRBV9 and TRBJ2-1, the CDR3 gives the full variable domain: DSGVTQTPKHLITATGQRVTLRCSPRSGDLSVYWYQQSLDQGLQFLIQYYNGEERAKGNILERFSAQQFPDLHSELNLSSLELGDSALYFCASSATSAWVNEQFFGPGTRLTVL.

V is TRBV6-6 and J is TRBJ2-2; 9 bases fit TRBD1. Looked up from germline, CDR1 is MNHNY and CDR2 is SVGAGI (reference sequence). V was clipped by 5 bases and J by 5 bases; unmatched bases: 12. The length of the CDR3 is 17 residues. CDR3 in amino acids: CASSLPRQGGRTGELFF. DNA of the CDR3: TGTGCCAGCAGTCTACCTCGACAGGGGGGACGGACCGGGGAGCTGTTTTTT.

The V and J genes are TRBV11-1 and TRBJ1-1; D not resolved. The germline gives CDR1 SGHAT, CDR2 FQDESV (reference sequence). V was cut by 2 bases and J by 6 bases, with 10 bases left in between. This CDR3 has 13 amino acids. CDR3 bases: TGTGCCAGCAGCTTACCGGGAAGGTCTGAAGCTTTCTTT. This encodes CASSLPGRSEAFF.

The rearrangement uses TRBV11-1 and TRBJ1-2, with TRBD1 as a possible D gene (5 bases). The CDR3 has 12 residues. Germline loops: CDR1 SGHAT, CDR2 FQDESV (reference sequence). V was trimmed by 5 bases and J by 3 bases, leaving 7 bases between them. The CDR3 DNA follows: TGTGCCAGCAGCCAGACAGACTATGGCTACACCTTC. Encoded protein: CASSQTDYGYTF.

Of note for this clone: This sample also contains other DNA sequences that code for the same CDR3. This chain joins TRBV11-2 and TRBJ2-5; no clear D gene. Trimming took off 6 bases at V and 5 bases at J, with 7 bases between the two ends. Germline V CDR1 and CDR2: SGHAT, FQNNGV. This CDR3 is 11 amino acids long. The CDR3 DNA follows: TGTGCCAGCAGTTTCAGGGAGACCCAGTACTTC. Translating gives CASSFRETQYF.

This clone was detected a few times. This sequence joins TRBV27 and TRBJ1-6; 7 bases line up with TRBD1. Looked up from germline, CDR1 is MNHEY and CDR2 is SMNVEV (reference sequence). The CDR3 totals 14 residues. Trimming cost V 6 bases and J 10 bases; bases outside gene matches: 9. Here the CDR3 DNA reads TGTGCCAGCAGCCGACAGGGACTTGACTCACCCCTCCACTTT. This codes for CASSRQGLDSPLHF.

The CDR3 is CASSGRAYGNTQYF. The CDR3 DNA reads TGTGCCAGCAGCGGCAGGGCCTATGGCAATACGCAGTATTTT. The chain has TRBV7-2 and TRBJ2-3, with D tentatively TRBD1 (5 bases). Trimming stripped 5 bases from V and 7 bases from J, with 16 bases between. The germline CDR1 and CDR2 sequences are SGHTA and FQGNSA. This CDR3 has 14 residues.

This sequence joins TRBV28 and TRBJ1-2; 8 nucleotides align to TRBD1. Losses at the gene ends were 4 bases for V and 6 bases for J; bases not matched to a gene: 4. The CDR3 contains 13 residues. CDR1 and CDR2 from the germline V gene are MDHEN and SYDVKM. The chain's CDR3 is CASSSGTGDGYTF. CDR3 DNA: TGTGCCAGCAGTTCCGGGACAGGAGATGGCTACACCTTC.

The chain employs TRBV5-1 and TRBJ2-3, with TRBD2 matching over 12 bases. The CDR3 totals 15 residues. Trimming took 3 bases from V and 5 from J; bases not matched to a gene: 4. In germline, CDR1 is SGHRS, CDR2 YFSETQ. The CDR3 nucleotides are TGCGCCAGCAGCTCACTAGCGGGGGGTCAAGATACGCAGTATTTT. Protein sequence: CASSSLAGGQDTQYF.

The rearrangement uses TRBV7-2 and TRBJ2-3; 11 bases are shared with TRBD2. Germline trimming cut 2 bases from V and 6 bases from J; bases unmatched to any gene: 16. Germline-derived CDR1 and CDR2 are SGHTA and FQGNSA. This CDR3 has 19 amino acids. CDR3 coding DNA: TGTGCCAGCAGCTTATTCTCTGCTAGCGGGGGGACCGTTAGGGATACGCAGTATTTT. Its translation: CASSLFSASGGTVRDTQYF.

The chain is built from TRBV4-2 and TRBJ1-3, with 10 bases matching TRBD1. The CDR3 totals 16 residues. The germline V gene encodes CDR1 LGHNA and CDR2 YNFKEQ. J was trimmed by 3 bases and V by 3 bases; bases with no gene match: 5. CDR3 region: CASSQQGQGFGNTIYF. The DNA for the CDR3 is TGTGCCAGCAGCCAGCAGGGACAGGGGTTTGGAAACACCATATATTTT.

There are a few counts of this clone. CDR3 in amino acids: CASSSLRDTQYF. CDR3 DNA sequence: TGTGCCAGCAGCTCCTTACGGGATACGCAGTATTTT. The rearrangement uses TRBV7-2 and TRBJ2-3; D is unresolved. The germline CDR1 and CDR2 sequences are SGHTA and FQGNSA. Trimming removed 4 bases from V and 6 bases from J, with 8 bases in between. This CDR3 has 12 residues. Full variable domain (remainder filled in from reference TRBV7-2 and TRBJ2-3): GAGVSQSPSNKVTEKGKDVELRCDPISGHTALYWYRQSLGQGLEFLIYFQGNSAPDKSGLPSDRFSAERTGGSVSTLTIQRTQQEDSAVYLCASSSLRDTQYFGPGTRLTVL.

V usage is TRBV6-6 and J usage is TRBJ2-5, with a possible D match to TRBD2 (6 bases). Deletions cut 4 bases from V and 2 bases from J, with 14 bases between. Germline CDR1 MNHNY, CDR2 SVGAGI (reference sequence). The CDR3 has 15 amino acids. CDR3 sequence reads: CASSLGGTQQETQYF. The CDR3 bases are TGTGCCAGCAGTTTAGGTGGGACTCAGCAAGAGACCCAGTACTTC.

The chain uses TRBV19 and TRBJ1-5; a weak D match, TRBD1 (5 bases). V was clipped by 8 bases and J by 3 bases, with 17 bases between them. There are 15 residues in the CDR3. The V gene's germline CDR1 is LNHDA and CDR2 SQIVND (reference sequence). Here the CDR3 reads CASGGGARPNQPQHF. The CDR3 DNA follows: TGTGCCAGTGGTGGAGGGGCCAGGCCCAATCAGCCCCAGCATTTT.

The chain joins TRBV5-5 to TRBJ2-5; perhaps TRBD2 as D (7 bases). The germline V and J ends were trimmed by 6 bases and 5 bases, with 17 bases remaining between them. The germline CDR1 and CDR2 sequences are SGHKS and YYEKEE (reference sequence). The CDR3 runs 14 residues. The CDR3 region is CASMVPGGLETQYF. In DNA, the CDR3 is TGTGCCAGCATGGTCCCGGGGGGCCTCGAGACCCAGTACTTC.

This rearrangement joins TRBV3-1 (or the pseudogene TRBV3-2) to TRBJ1-2; 10 nucleotides line up with TRBD1. The CDR3 is 14 amino acids. CDR1 LGHDT and CDR2 YNNKEL come from the germline V gene (reference sequence). Unmatched junction bases numbered 7, after V lost 5 bases and J lost 7 bases. CDR3 residues: CASSFLDRGVGYTF. The CDR3, as DNA: TGTGCCAGCAGCTTTCTGGACAGGGGGGTTGGCTACACCTTC.

The V call is TRBV5-4, the J call TRBJ2-3; 8 bases map to TRBD1. Per germline, CDR1 SGHNT and CDR2 YYREEE (reference sequence). The CDR3 length is 16 residues. The junction had 6 bases not matched to a gene; V was cut back by 3 bases and J by 0 bases. The DNA of the CDR3 is TGTGCCAGCAGCTGGGACCGGGACAGGAGCACAGATACGCAGTATTTT. Protein: CASSWDRDRSTDTQYF.

V usage is TRBV10-3 and J usage is TRBJ1-2; D call uncertain. This CDR3 spans 15 amino acids. Between the trimmed V and J ends, which lost 0 bases and 4 bases, there was a span of 12 bases. Germline V gene sequence: CDR1 ENHRY, CDR2 SYGVKD. CDR3 sequence: CAISESNAAFYGYTF. Here the CDR3 DNA reads TGTGCCATCAGTGAGTCGAATGCGGCTTTCTATGGCTACACCTTC.

V gene TRBV10-1 combines with J gene TRBJ2-1, with 15 positions matching TRBD2. The CDR3 runs 17 residues. V shed 4 bases, J shed 9 bases, and the junction held 10 bases outside the gene matches. In germline, CDR1 is WNHNN, CDR2 SYGVQD (reference sequence). The CDR3 bases are TGCGCCAGCAGTGTCGGGACTAGCGGGAGGTGGGTAGGTGAGCAGTTCTTC. Encoded protein: CASSVGTSGRWVGEQFF.

The CDR3 bases are TGTGCCAGCAGTCAGACCGGCAGCAGGGATTATGGCTACACCTTC. Translating it yields CASSQTGSRDYGYTF. V and J are TRBV4-2 and TRBJ1-2; the D gene is possibly TRBD1 (5 bases). The germline V gene has CDR1 LGHNA and CDR2 YNFKEQ. The CDR3 has 15 amino acids. V gave up 6 bases and J gave up 5 bases, with 19 bases separating them.